The 22 T cell receptor beta chains below all came from one sample that was sequenced in a study of T cell changes during pregnancy in multiple sclerosis. Assay: immunoSEQ multiplex PCR; the TCRdb copy retains only in-frame clones and omits some. The table includes about 44,000 clones, approximately 92% detected once. Sequencing used CD4+ T cells from peripheral blood mononuclear cells, obtained in the first trimester of pregnancy. The receptor source for this set is a female donor with multiple sclerosis, enrolled in a pregnancy study.

The rearrangement joins TRBV7-9 to TRBJ1-1, with 8 bases lining up with TRBD1. This CDR3 spans 14 amino acids. Germline CDR1 is SEHNR and CDR2 is FQNEAQ (reference sequence). V shed 5 bases, J shed 1 base, and the junction held 3 bases outside the gene matches. CDR3 sequence (DNA): TGTGCCAGCAGCCCGGGACAGGCGAACACTGAAGCTTTCTTT. It specifies CASSPGQANTEAFF.

The chain joins TRBV5-6 to TRBJ2-3; 7 nucleotides line up with TRBD2. V lost 4 bases, J lost 1 base, and 6 bases stayed unmatched. The CDR3 has 15 residues. Per the germline V gene, CDR1 is SGHDT and CDR2 is YYEEEE. The CDR3 nucleotides read TGTGCCAGCAGCCCCATCGCGGGGGGCACAGATACGCAGTATTTT. Amino acid sequence: CASSPIAGGTDTQYF.

The V and J genes are TRBV11-1 and TRBJ2-7; D is uncertain. The CDR3 consists of 13 residues. Trimming left V 0 bases short and J 2 bases short, with 5 bases between. Looked up from germline, CDR1 is SGHAT and CDR2 is FQDESV (reference sequence). The CDR3 here is CASSLARAYEQYF. As DNA, the CDR3 is TGTGCCAGCAGCTTAGCGCGTGCCTACGAGCAGTACTTC.

The gene calls are TRBV4-1 and TRBJ2-5; 10 nucleotides agree with TRBD2. After removal of 2 bases from V and 4 bases from J, the junction contained 4 bases not matched to a gene. Per the germline V gene, CDR1 is MGHRA and CDR2 is YSYEKL. The length of the CDR3 is 15 residues. DNA of the CDR3: TGCGCCAGCAGCCAATCTAGCGGGAGTCGAGAGACCCAGTACTTC. This codes for CASSQSSGSRETQYF.

The rearrangement links TRBV19 to TRBJ2-7; D ambiguous. The ends were cut back, 4 bases at V and 2 bases at J, with 12 bases in the middle. The germline V gene has CDR1 LNHDA and CDR2 SQIVND (reference sequence). The CDR3 has 14 residues. CDR3 residues: CASSTQTVPYEQYF. CDR3 nucleotide sequence: TGTGCCAGTAGTACCCAAACAGTCCCCTACGAGCAGTACTTC.

This clone has a single count. This chain joins TRBV7-9 and TRBJ2-7; 7 bases match TRBD2. V gave up 0 bases and J gave up 1 base; unmatched junction bases: 15. Germline loops: CDR1 SEHNR, CDR2 FQNEAQ (reference sequence). The CDR3 covers 19 residues. CDR3 residues: CASSLALLVGRVGSYEQYF. The CDR3 bases are TGTGCCAGCAGCTTAGCGCTCCTGGTGGGGAGGGTAGGATCCTACGAGCAGTACTTC.

The CDR3 loop is CASSPRQGEETQYF. DNA for the CDR3: TGCGCCAGCAGCCCACGACAGGGAGAAGAGACCCAGTACTTC. The V call is TRBV5-1, the J call TRBJ2-5; TRBD1 aligns across 7 bases. The CDR3 runs 14 residues. Germline values: CDR1 SGHRS, CDR2 YFSETQ. J lost 3 bases, V lost 4 bases, and 6 bases had no gene match.

V usage is TRBV7-2 and J usage is TRBJ2-7; 13 bases line up with TRBD2. The CDR3 totals 18 residues. Germline V gene lookup returns CDR1 SGHTA and CDR2 FQGNSA. The V gene end was trimmed by 2 bases and the J gene end by 3 bases; junction bases not matched to a gene: 10. The CDR3 protein is CASSLRAGTSGISYEQYF. DNA for the CDR3: TGTGCCAGCAGCTTAAGGGCCGGGACTAGCGGGATTAGCTACGAGCAGTACTTC.

The chain combines TRBV20-1 with TRBJ2-7; D call uncertain. The CDR3 sequence is 11 residues long. Germline CDR1 DFQATT, CDR2 SNEGSKA (reference sequence). The V gene lost 6 bases and the J gene lost 4 bases, with 10 bases spanning the gap. CDR3 sequence: CSATPSYEQYF. CDR3 DNA: TGCAGTGCCACCCCGAGTTACGAGCAGTACTTC.

This chain links TRBV2 with TRBJ1-1, with 11 nucleotides matching TRBD1. Germline lookup yields CDR1 SNHLY and CDR2 FYNNEI. CDR3 length: 16 residues. Trimming took 4 bases from V and 1 from J; bases not matched to a gene: 5. CDR3 DNA sequence: TGTGCCAGCAGTGCAAGGACAGGGGGCCAGAACACTGAAGCTTTCTTT. It specifies CASSARTGGQNTEAFF.

This clone occurred a few times. The V gene is TRBV6-1, the J gene TRBJ1-5; D unclear. Between the trimmed V and J ends, which lost 6 bases and 0 bases, there was a span of 12 bases. CDR3 size: 15 residues. Germline V gives CDR1 MNHNS, CDR2 SASEGT. CDR3 sequence reads: CASREVVFSNQPQHF. The DNA of the CDR3 is TGTGCCAGCAGGGAGGTGGTCTTTAGCAATCAGCCCCAGCATTTT.

The chain carries TRBV25-1 and TRBJ2-5; 8 positions agree with TRBD1. The germline V gene has CDR1 MGHDK and CDR2 SYGVNS. This CDR3 spans 15 amino acids. Trimming took 5 bases from V and 2 from J; bases not matched to a gene: 7. CDR3 protein: CASSIGTGYQETQYF. The CDR3 DNA reads TGTGCCAGCAGTATAGGGACAGGTTATCAAGAGACCCAGTACTTC.

The V call is TRBV2, the J call TRBJ1-6, with 7 nucleotides matching TRBD1. Trimming removed 4 bases from V and 10 bases from J; junction bases left unmatched: 4. This CDR3 has 13 amino acids. Germline V gene sequence: CDR1 SNHLY, CDR2 FYNNEI. CDR3 DNA: TGTGCCAGCAGTGGAGACAGGGAGTCACCCCTCCACTTT. Its translation: CASSGDRESPLHF.

The V call is TRBV25-1, the J call TRBJ2-1; 12 bases are shared with TRBD2. The trim removed 6 bases at V and 2 bases at J, leaving 2 bases unmatched. Germline-derived CDR1 and CDR2 are MGHDK and SYGVNS. The CDR3 covers 15 residues. The CDR3 region has the DNA TGTGCCAGCAGCGGACTAGCGGGAACCTACAATGAGCAGTTCTTC. It encodes CASSGLAGTYNEQFF.

The rearrangement joins TRBV5-1 to TRBJ2-2; 7 nucleotides match TRBD2. Trimming at V came to 0 bases and at J to 6 bases, leaving 5 bases not matched to a gene. This CDR3 spans 15 amino acids. Germline values: CDR1 SGHRS, CDR2 YFSETQ. The CDR3 nucleotides read TGCGCCAGCAGCTTGGGGACTAGTTCCGCCGGGGAGCTGTTTTTT. Its translation: CASSLGTSSAGELFF.

The chain combines TRBV5-1 with TRBJ1-5, with D possibly TRBD1 on 5 matching bases. This CDR3 has 15 residues. The germline V gene has CDR1 SGHRS and CDR2 YFSETQ. V shed 0 bases and J shed 0 bases, with 7 bases lying between them. The CDR3 nucleotides are TGCGCCAGCAGCTTGGACGGGGGTAGCAATCAGCCCCAGCATTTT. Amino acids: CASSLDGGSNQPQHF.

This chain connects TRBV28 to TRBJ2-2, with unresolved D. Germline assignment: CDR1 MDHEN and CDR2 SYDVKM. The CDR3 runs to 13 residues. Trimming took 6 bases from V and 2 from J, leaving 7 bases between them. CDR3 loop: CASRGTNTGELFF. CDR3 sequence (DNA): TGTGCCAGCAGGGGCACAAACACCGGGGAGCTGTTTTTT.

J is TRBJ1-1 and V is TRBV7-2; 12 nucleotides match TRBD1. The CDR3 length is 16 residues. J gave up 0 bases and V 5 bases, and 4 bases lay outside the gene matches. Per germline, CDR1 SGHTA and CDR2 FQGNSA. CDR3 in amino acids: CASSRGTGGVNTEAFF. The CDR3 DNA follows: TGTGCCAGCAGCCGAGGGACAGGGGGCGTGAACACTGAAGCTTTCTTT.

The rearrangement joins TRBV7-3 to TRBJ2-1; D may be TRBD1 (5 bases). CDR1 SGHTA and CDR2 FQGTGA come from the germline V gene. Trimming stripped 1 base from V and 9 bases from J, with 13 bases between. CDR3 length: 14 amino acids. The CDR3 is CASSLISAGPEQFF. In DNA form, the CDR3 reads TGTGCCAGCAGCTTAATTAGTGCAGGGCCTGAGCAGTTCTTC.

V is TRBV10-3 and J is TRBJ2-1; 9 bases map to TRBD2. The CDR3 contains 14 residues. Germline CDR1 ENHRY, CDR2 SYGVKD. V was clipped by 7 bases and J by 10 bases; unmatched bases: 11. The CDR3 sequence: CAITGVSGSHEQFF. CDR3 nucleotide sequence: TGTGCCATCACTGGGGTTAGCGGGAGCCACGAGCAGTTCTTC.

This chain uses TRBV25-1 with TRBJ2-7, with 8 nucleotides matching TRBD1. Trimming cost V 5 bases and J 4 bases; bases outside gene matches: 4. The CDR3 contains 13 residues. Germline V gives CDR1 MGHDK, CDR2 SYGVNS. This CDR3 reads CASSRTGGYEQYF. CDR3 nucleotides: TGTGCCAGCAGTCGTACAGGGGGTTACGAGCAGTACTTC.

The chain has TRBV28 and TRBJ1-1; 11 positions match TRBD1. The CDR3 runs to 15 residues. Looked up from germline, CDR1 is MDHEN and CDR2 is SYDVKM. The trim removed 1 base at V and 5 bases at J, leaving 3 bases unmatched. The CDR3 region is CASSLSGQGVTEAFF. CDR3 DNA sequence: TGTGCCAGCAGTTTATCGGGACAGGGGGTTACTGAAGCTTTCTTT.